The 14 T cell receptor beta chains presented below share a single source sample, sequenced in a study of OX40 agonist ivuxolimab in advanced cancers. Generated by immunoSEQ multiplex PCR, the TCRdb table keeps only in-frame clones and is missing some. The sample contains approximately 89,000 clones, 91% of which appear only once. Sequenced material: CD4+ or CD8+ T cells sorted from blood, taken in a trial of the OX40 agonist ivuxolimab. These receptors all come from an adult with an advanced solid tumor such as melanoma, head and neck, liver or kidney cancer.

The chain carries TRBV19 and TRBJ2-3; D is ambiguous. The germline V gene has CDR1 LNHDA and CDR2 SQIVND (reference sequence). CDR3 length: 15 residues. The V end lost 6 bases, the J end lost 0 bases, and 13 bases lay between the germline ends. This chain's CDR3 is CASRRSSASTDTQYF. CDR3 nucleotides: TGTGCCAGTAGACGCAGTTCAGCTAGCACAGATACGCAGTATTTT.

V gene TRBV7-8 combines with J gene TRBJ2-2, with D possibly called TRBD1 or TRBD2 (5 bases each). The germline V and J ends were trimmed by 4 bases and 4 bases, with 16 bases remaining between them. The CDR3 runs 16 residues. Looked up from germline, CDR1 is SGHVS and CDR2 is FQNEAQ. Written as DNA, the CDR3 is TGTGCCAGCAGCTCGTCACCGGTGGGGGTCACCGGGGAGCTGTTTTTT. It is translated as CASSSSPVGVTGELFF. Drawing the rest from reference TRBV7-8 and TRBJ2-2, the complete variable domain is GAGVSQSPRYKVAKRGQDVALRCDPISGHVSLFWYQQALGQGPEFLTYFQNEAQLDKSGLPSDRFFAERPEGSVSTLKIQRTQQEDSAVYLCASSSSPVGVTGELFFGEGSRLTVL.

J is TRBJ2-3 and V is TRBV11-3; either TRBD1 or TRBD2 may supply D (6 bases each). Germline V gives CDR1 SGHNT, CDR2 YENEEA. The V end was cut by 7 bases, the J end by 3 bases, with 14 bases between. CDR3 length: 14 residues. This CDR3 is CASTPGAETDTQYF. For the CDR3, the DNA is TGTGCCAGCACCCCGGGGGCAGAGACAGATACGCAGTATTTT.

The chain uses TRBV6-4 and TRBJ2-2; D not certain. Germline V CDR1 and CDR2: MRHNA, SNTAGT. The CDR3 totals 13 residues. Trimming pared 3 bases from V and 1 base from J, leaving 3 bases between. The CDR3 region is CASSEWNTGELFF. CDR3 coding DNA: TGTGCCAGCAGTGAATGGAACACCGGGGAGCTGTTTTTT.

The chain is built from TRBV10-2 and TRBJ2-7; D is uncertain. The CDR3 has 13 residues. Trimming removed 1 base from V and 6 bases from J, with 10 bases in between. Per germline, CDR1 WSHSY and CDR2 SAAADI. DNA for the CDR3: TGCGCCAGCAGTGAGTTTGAAAGGGCCGAGCAGTACTTC. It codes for CASSEFERAEQYF.

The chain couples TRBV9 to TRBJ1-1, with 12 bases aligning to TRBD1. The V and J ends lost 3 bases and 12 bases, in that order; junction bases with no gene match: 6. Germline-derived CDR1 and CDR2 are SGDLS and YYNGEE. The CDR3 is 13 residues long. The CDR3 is CASSDGTGGFPFF. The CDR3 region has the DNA TGTGCCAGCAGCGATGGGACAGGGGGCTTTCCTTTCTTT.

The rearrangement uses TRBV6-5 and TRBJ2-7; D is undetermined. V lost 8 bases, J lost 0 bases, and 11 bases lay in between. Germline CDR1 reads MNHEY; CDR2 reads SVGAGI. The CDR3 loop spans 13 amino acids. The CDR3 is CASSESPSYEQYF. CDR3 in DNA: TGTGCCAGCTCCGAGTCGCCCTCCTACGAGCAGTACTTC.

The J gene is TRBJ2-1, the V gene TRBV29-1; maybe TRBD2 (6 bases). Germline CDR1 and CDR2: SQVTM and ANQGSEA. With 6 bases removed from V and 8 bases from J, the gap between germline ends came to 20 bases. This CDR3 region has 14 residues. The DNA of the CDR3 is TGCAGCGTAGACTCCCGGGGAGGTATCTATGAGCAGTTCTTC. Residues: CSVDSRGGIYEQFF.

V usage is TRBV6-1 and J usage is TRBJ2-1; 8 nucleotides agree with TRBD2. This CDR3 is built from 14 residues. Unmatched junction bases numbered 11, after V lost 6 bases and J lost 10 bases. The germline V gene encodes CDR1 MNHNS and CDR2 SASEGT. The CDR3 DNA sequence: TGTGCCAGCAGGGACGGGACTAGTTACCAGGAGCAGTTCTTC. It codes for CASRDGTSYQEQFF.

The CDR3: CATSKGVGESTEAFF. The DNA of the CDR3 is TGTGCCACCAGCAAAGGGGTGGGGGAGAGCACTGAAGCTTTCTTT. This rearrangement joins TRBV15 to TRBJ1-1, with D perhaps matching TRBD1 (5 bases). The CDR3 is 15 residues long. V gave up 4 bases and J gave up 4 bases, with 16 bases separating them. The V gene's germline CDR1 is LNHNV and CDR2 YYDKDF (reference sequence).

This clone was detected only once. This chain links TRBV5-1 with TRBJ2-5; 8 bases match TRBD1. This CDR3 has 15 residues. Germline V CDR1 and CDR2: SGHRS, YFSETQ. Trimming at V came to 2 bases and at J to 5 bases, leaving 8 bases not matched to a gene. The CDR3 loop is CASSFGQGVEETQYF. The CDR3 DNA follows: TGCGCCAGCAGCTTCGGACAGGGAGTAGAGGAGACCCAGTACTTC.

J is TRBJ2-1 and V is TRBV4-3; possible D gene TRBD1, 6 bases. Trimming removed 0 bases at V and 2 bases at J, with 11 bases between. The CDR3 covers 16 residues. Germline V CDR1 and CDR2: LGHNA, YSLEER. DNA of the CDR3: TGCGCCAGCAGCCAAGATCGAACAGGGCCCTACAATGAGCAGTTCTTC. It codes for CASSQDRTGPYNEQFF.

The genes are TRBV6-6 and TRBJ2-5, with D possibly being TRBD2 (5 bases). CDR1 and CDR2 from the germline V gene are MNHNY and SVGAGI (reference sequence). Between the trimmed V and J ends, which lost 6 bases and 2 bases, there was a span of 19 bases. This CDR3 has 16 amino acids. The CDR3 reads CASSPTPGKGQETQYF. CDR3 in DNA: TGTGCCAGCAGCCCTACCCCCGGGAAAGGGCAAGAGACCCAGTACTTC.

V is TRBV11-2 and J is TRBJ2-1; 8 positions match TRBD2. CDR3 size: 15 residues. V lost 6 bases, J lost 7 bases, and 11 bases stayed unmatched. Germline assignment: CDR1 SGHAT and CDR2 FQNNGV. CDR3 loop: CASSQTSGPWNEQFF. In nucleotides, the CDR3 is TGTGCCAGCAGTCAAACTAGCGGCCCCTGGAATGAGCAGTTCTTC.